Presented here are 6 T cell receptor beta chains from one specimen sequenced in a study of Ad26.COV2.S vaccination and SARS-CoV-2 variants. This sample's treatment: around 19 received Ad26.COV2.S at low or high dose, single or two shots; several received placebo; per-sample allocation not given. Repertoires come from day 63 after the first vaccine or placebo injection. The assay was immunoSEQ multiplex PCR, and TCRdb's table has in-frame clones only and misses some. The sample includes around 450,000 clones, 75% to 90% of them seen just once. The source was peripheral blood, collected in a trial of Ad26.COV2.S vaccine versus placebo. The origin of the receptors is a person aged 18-65 years who received the Ad26.COV2.S COVID-19 vaccine or a placebo.

The chain carries TRBV5-1 and TRBJ1-2; unclear D gene. Per the germline V gene, CDR1 is SGHRS and CDR2 is YFSETQ. There are 14 residues in the CDR3. Deletions cut 5 bases from V and 0 bases from J, with 11 bases between. The CDR3 coding sequence is TGCGCCAGCAGAGAAAATACGGCTAACTATGGCTACACCTTC. This encodes CASRENTANYGYTF.

Worth noting for this clone: Distinct nucleotide sequences in the sample also encode this CDR3. This chain connects TRBV6-5 to TRBJ1-1, with D unresolved. The germline V and J ends were trimmed by 6 bases and 1 base, with 9 bases remaining between them. The CDR3 length is 13 residues. Germline CDR1 is MNHEY and CDR2 is SVGAGI. CDR3 protein: CASRRIKNTEAFF. The CDR3, as DNA: TGTGCCAGCAGACGAATCAAGAACACTGAAGCTTTCTTT.

The rearrangement uses TRBV27 and TRBJ1-4, with no clear D. With 3 bases removed from V and 5 bases from J, the gap between germline ends came to 13 bases. This CDR3 spans 15 amino acids. CDR1 is MNHEY, CDR2 SMNVEV, per germline (reference sequence). CDR3 sequence reads: CASSFPPQWNEKLFF. In nucleotides, the CDR3 is TGTGCCAGCAGTTTTCCCCCCCAGTGGAATGAAAAACTGTTTTTT.

This chain connects TRBV27 to TRBJ1-5, with a possible D match to TRBD1 (5 bases). The CDR3 is made up of 14 amino acids. Germline V gives CDR1 MNHEY, CDR2 SMNVEV (reference sequence). The V and J ends lost 1 base and 7 bases respectively, with 11 bases between them. CDR3 residues: CASSLLAGRQPQHF. The CDR3 nucleotides are TGTGCCAGCAGTTTATTAGCAGGGCGGCAGCCCCAGCATTTT.

The CDR3 is CAISGGGGRNEQYF. CDR3 bases: TGTGCCATCAGTGGGGGCGGGGGAAGAAACGAGCAGTACTTC. The V and J genes are TRBV10-3 and TRBJ2-7; 7 bases are shared with TRBD2. Germline assignment: CDR1 ENHRY and CDR2 SYGVKD. V trimming: 4 bases; J trimming: 5 bases; junction bases outside the gene matches: 8. The CDR3 runs to 14 residues.

V is TRBV5-1 and J is TRBJ1-3; 7 nucleotides match TRBD1. The CDR3 is made up of 15 amino acids. The germline gives CDR1 SGHRS, CDR2 YFSETQ. The trim removed 2 bases at V and 2 bases at J, leaving 4 bases unmatched. The CDR3 DNA sequence: TGCGCCAGCAGCTTCACCGGGACAGCTGGAAACACCATATATTTT. This codes for CASSFTGTAGNTIYF.